Below, 6 T cell receptor beta chains from the same sample are listed, as sequenced in a study of vaccination and CD4 T cells after COVID-19. Documented treatment: roughly 10-day PBMC culture with coronavirus spike peptide pools or control peptides (ViraFEST assay). With the Oncomine TCR Beta short-read assay, DNA from cultured CD4+ T cells was sequenced. TCRdb analysed the PCR reads with MiXCR anew, one entry per CDR3 protein. This sample has around 6,000 distinct CDR3 sequences, with about 45% found just once. No antigen has been identified for these receptors. Specimen: CD4+ T cells from blood, cultured in vitro. All receptors come from a human donor who had recovered from COVID-19.

Only a few counts were recorded for this clonotype. This sequence joins TRBV20-1 and TRBJ1-1; D gene ambiguous. V was trimmed by 3 bases and J by 3 bases, leaving 8 bases between them. This CDR3 is 12 amino acids long. The germline CDR1 and CDR2 sequences are DFQATT and SNEGSKA (reference sequence). The CDR3 DNA reads as TGCAGTGCTAGTCTGGTGGACACTGAAGCTTTCTTT. It yields the protein CSASLVDTEAFF.

The chain couples TRBV6-5 to TRBJ2-7, with D possibly called TRBD1 or TRBD2 (5 bases each). The germline V and J ends were trimmed by 1 base and 7 bases, with 20 bases remaining between them. From germline, CDR1 is MNHEY and CDR2 SVGAGI. The CDR3 contains 16 residues. DNA of the CDR3: TGTGCCAGCAGTTACTGGGCCCAGGGCCAAGGCGGGGAGCAGTACTTC. Translation: CASSYWAQGQGGEQYF.

This clonotype is medium-sized within its sample. This sequence joins TRBV15 and TRBJ1-2; 11 bases match TRBD1. Germline V gene data show CDR1 as LNHNV and CDR2 as YYDKDF (reference sequence). The CDR3 extends over 15 amino acids. Losses at the gene ends were 3 bases for V and 5 bases for J; bases not matched to a gene: 5. CDR3 region: CATSRGTGGGYGYTF. Written as DNA, the CDR3 is TGTGCCACCAGCAGGGGGACAGGGGGAGGGTATGGCTACACCTTC.

Only a few counts were recorded for this clonotype. This chain connects TRBV7-2 to TRBJ2-5; D remains ambiguous. The V gene's germline CDR1 is SGHTA and CDR2 FQGNSA. V lost 5 bases to trimming and J lost 2 bases, with 6 bases between them. The CDR3 extends over 12 amino acids. CDR3 nucleotides: TGTGCCAGCAGCCGTTGGCAAGAGACCCAGTACTTC. This sequence encodes CASSRWQETQYF. The whole variable domain, filled in from reference TRBV7-2 and TRBJ2-5, reads GAGVSQSPSNKVTEKGKDVELRCDPISGHTALYWYRQSLGQGLEFLIYFQGNSAPDKSGLPSDRFSAERTGGSVSTLTIQRTQQEDSAVYLCASSRWQETQYFGPGTRLLVL.

In its sample, this clonotype was seen a few times. The CDR3 reads CATSRGTGINQPQHF. The CDR3 DNA follows: TGTGCCACCAGCAGAGGGACAGGAATCAATCAGCCCCAGCATTTT. The chain recombines TRBV15 with TRBJ1-5, with 7 positions matching TRBD1. The trim removed 1 base at V and 3 bases at J, leaving 3 bases unmatched. This CDR3 region has 15 residues. Germline V CDR1 and CDR2: LNHNV, YYDKDF (reference sequence).

This clonotype was recorded only once. This sequence joins TRBV20-1 and TRBJ1-1; 7 bases are shared with TRBD1. Germline CDR1 DFQATT, CDR2 SNEGSKA (reference sequence). V lost 5 bases to trimming and J lost 1 base; unmatched junction nucleotides: 10. The CDR3 length is 15 residues. CDR3 protein: CSAPNRGGSNTEAFF. CDR3 DNA sequence: TGCAGTGCTCCTAACAGGGGAGGGTCGAACACTGAAGCTTTCTTT.